The 14 T cell receptor beta chains in this list originate from one sample, sequenced in a study of T cells in Graves' hyperthyroidism and ophthalmopathy. Amplification targeted TCR beta CDR3 regions from RNA transcripts. The HTBI primer set was used in a first-round RT-PCR of the TCR CDR3. TCRdb ran MiXCR on the multiplex PCR reads and lists one entry per CDR3 protein. The sample has roughly 570,000 distinct CDR3 sequences; approximately 15% are singletons. Sequencing was done on a sample of blood. The receptors originated from a young woman with Graves' hyperthyroidism.

This clonotype appeared a few times. The chain recombines TRBV2 with TRBJ2-7; 7 nucleotides agree with TRBD2. The length of the CDR3 is 15 residues. Germline trimming cut 3 bases from V and 2 bases from J; bases unmatched to any gene: 7. CDR1 and CDR2 from the germline V gene are SNHLY and FYNNEI. The CDR3 DNA reads TGTGCCAGCAGTGATAAACAGCGGGACCCCTACGAGCAGTACTTC. This codes for CASSDKQRDPYEQYF.

This clonotype has just a few counts. This sequence joins TRBV6-1 and TRBJ2-6; no clear D. The V end was cut by 6 bases, the J end by 2 bases, with 11 bases between. The CDR3 is 15 amino acids. CDR1 is MNHNS and CDR2 is SASEGT in the germline V gene. This CDR3 is CASRKEVAGANVLTF. The CDR3 DNA reads as TGTGCCAGCAGGAAAGAGGTTGCTGGGGCCAACGTCCTGACTTTC.

CDR3 region: CSARGLAVNTGELFF. The CDR3 region has the DNA TGCAGTGCTAGAGGGCTAGCGGTGAACACCGGGGAGCTGTTTTTT. The chain combines TRBV20-1 with TRBJ2-2; 7 positions match TRBD2. Germline values: CDR1 DFQATT, CDR2 SNEGSKA (reference sequence). V shed 1 base and J 1 base; nucleotides not matched to a gene: 3. The CDR3 contains 15 residues.

This clonotype was seen ten or more times. The chain employs TRBV7-2 and TRBJ2-1, with D hard to call. This CDR3 is built from 14 residues. Germline V gene lookup returns CDR1 SGHTA and CDR2 FQGNSA. Trimming removed 8 bases at V and 0 bases at J, with 11 bases between. DNA for the CDR3: TGTGCCAGCCTTGTCGGAAGCTCCTACAATGAGCAGTTCTTC. Its protein is CASLVGSSYNEQFF.

The V and J genes are TRBV7-9 and TRBJ2-4, with D perhaps assigned TRBD1 or TRBD2 (5 bases each). The V and J ends lost 2 bases and 6 bases respectively, with 20 bases between them. Germline CDR1 reads SEHNR; CDR2 reads FQNEAQ (reference sequence). This CDR3 spans 17 amino acids. CDR3 sequence: CASSLSPWQGRGNIQYF. The CDR3 DNA reads as TGTGCCAGCAGCTTAAGTCCGTGGCAGGGCCGGGGAAACATTCAGTACTTC.

CDR3 loop: CASSINPNDRGHETQYF. The CDR3 DNA follows: TGTGCCAGTAGTATAAATCCGAATGACAGGGGGCACGAGACCCAGTACTTC. This chain joins TRBV19 and TRBJ2-5; 10 nucleotides agree with TRBD1. The length of the CDR3 is 17 residues. The germline V gene has CDR1 LNHDA and CDR2 SQIVND (reference sequence). J gave up 5 bases and V 2 bases, and 11 bases lay outside the gene matches.

Regarding this clonotype: Just one base apart from a much larger clone, this may be a read error. The chain links TRBV6-5 to TRBJ2-2; TRBD1 is a possible D gene (5 bases). The CDR3 spans 16 residues. V was trimmed by 0 bases and J by 2 bases, leaving 10 bases between them. Germline CDR1 MNHEY, CDR2 SVGAGI. In DNA, the CDR3 is TGTGCCAGCAGTTACTCGTCGGACACTAACACCGGGGAGCTGTTTTTT. It codes for CASSYSSDTNTGELFF.

About this clonotype: Since a much larger clone is just one base distant, this may be a read error. The chain joins TRBV6-1 to TRBJ2-1, with 7 bases identical to TRBD2. The CDR3 has 15 residues. The ends lost 3 bases at V and 5 bases at J; junction bases unmatched: 7. Germline V gene sequence: CDR1 MNHNS, CDR2 SASEGT. The CDR3 sequence is CASSDGGRANNEQFF. As DNA, the CDR3 is TGTGCCAGCAGTGATGGTGGGAGGGCCAACAATGAGCAGTTCTTC.

This clonotype was recorded at least ten times. The chain has TRBV20-1 and TRBJ1-6, with 9 bases aligning to TRBD1. V gave up 3 bases and J gave up 9 bases; unmatched junction bases: 6. The CDR3 consists of 14 residues. Germline V gene sequence: CDR1 DFQATT, CDR2 SNEGSKA (reference sequence). CDR3 bases: TGCAGTGCTAGCGGTGACAGGGGGTTTTCACCCCTCCACTTT. This translates into CSASGDRGFSPLHF.

This chain joins TRBV2 and TRBJ2-3, with TRBD2 matching over 7 bases. CDR1 and CDR2 (germline): SNHLY, FYNNEI. This CDR3 spans 14 amino acids. With V trimmed by 9 bases and J by 2 bases, 8 bases remained unmatched. The CDR3 sequence is CASAGAGLTDTQYF. The CDR3 DNA reads as TGTGCCAGTGCGGGAGCGGGGCTCACAGATACGCAGTATTTT.

This clonotype showed up many times. This chain links TRBV6-1 with TRBJ2-1, with 10 positions matching TRBD2. The CDR3 spans 15 residues. Germline CDR1 MNHNS, CDR2 SASEGT. Trimming took 7 bases from V and 9 from J; bases not matched to a gene: 12. As DNA, the CDR3 is TGTGCCAGCAAGGGGCTAGCGGGAGTCTCTGCTGAGCAGTTCTTC. Translation: CASKGLAGVSAEQFF.

Only a few counts were recorded for this clonotype. This chain joins TRBV30 and TRBJ2-6; 7 bases line up with TRBD1. In germline, CDR1 is GTSNPN, CDR2 SVGIG (reference sequence). There are 14 residues in the CDR3. J was trimmed by 4 bases and V by 2 bases; bases with no gene match: 2. CDR3: CAWSTGVGANVLTF. The CDR3 DNA is TGTGCCTGGAGTACAGGGGTAGGGGCCAACGTCCTGACTTTC.

This clonotype was detected a few times. This chain joins TRBV28 and TRBJ2-1; weak D call: TRBD1 (5 bases). This CDR3 comprises 15 residues. CDR1 and CDR2 from the germline V gene are MDHEN and SYDVKM. Trimming left V 4 bases short and J 5 bases short, with 15 bases between. CDR3 DNA sequence: TGTGCCAGCAGTTCCTCAGGGATTTCCCACAATGAGCAGTTCTTC. Translation gives CASSSSGISHNEQFF.

This clonotype was counted many times. The rearrangement uses TRBV11-3 and TRBJ2-3; 9 bases are a match to TRBD2. Germline V lookup: CDR1 SGHNT, CDR2 YENEEA. J gave up 2 bases and V 4 bases, and 4 bases lay outside the gene matches. CDR3 length: 15 amino acids. The CDR3 bases are TGTGCCAGCAGCTCTAGCGGGACGCCCACAGATACGCAGTATTTT. Its protein is CASSSSGTPTDTQYF.